This T cell receptor (beta chain) was obtained from a study of T cell responses to AZD1222 COVID-19 vaccine. Regarding the study as a whole: Clonal diversity was possibly underestimated; the donors were predominantly white British and more often female.

Assay used: immunoSEQ multiplex PCR; TCRdb lists only in-frame clones, some missing. The sample has roughly 180,000 clones; roughly 93% are singletons. Turning to this clone: Its antigen is not identified.

Germline values: CDR1 SSHAT, CDR2 FNYEAQ (reference sequence). The CDR3 has 13 amino acids. V was cut by 5 bases and J by 8 bases, with 12 bases left in between. V usage is TRBV7-7 and J usage is TRBJ2-2, with D possibly being TRBD2 (6 bases). This specimen consisted of peripheral blood, obtained 28 days after the second dose of the MenACWY control vaccine. The sequence was collected from an adult who received the MenACWY meningococcal vaccine as a control. CDR3: CASSQGLQGELFF. The CDR3 coding sequence is TGTGCCAGCAGCCAGGGACTTCAAGGGGAGCTGTTTTTT.